This T cell receptor (beta chain) was sequenced during a study of CD8+CD57+ T cells in acquired aplastic anemia. Overall study context: On average, sorted CD4+ and CD8+ cells gave approximately 3.1 ug of DNA. Healthy donor CD4+ cell samples had a mean of approximately 11 million reads. Whole-study findings and limits: Almost 30 shared CD8+ CDR3s appeared highly expressed within patients' immunodominant clones.

Germline V gene data show CDR1 as DFQATT and CDR2 as SNEGSKA (reference sequence). The CDR3 runs 14 residues. V dropped 3 bases and J dropped 6 bases, with 17 bases sitting between them. Researchers used genomic DNA as the template to profile TCR beta VDJ and CDR3. TCRdb processed the reads anew with MiXCR; each CDR3 protein has one entry. Here the sample spans 95,000 to 120,000 distinct CDR3 sequences, less than 65% being singletons. This clonotype appeared many times. The antigen is unknown. The TCR originated in a human donor in good health, serving as a control. The specimen was sorted CD4+, CD8+, or CD8+CD57+ T cells (not recorded which) from PBMCs. This chain joins TRBV20-1 and TRBJ1-1; possible D gene TRBD1, 6 bases. The CDR3 here is CSARGQGYGSEAFF. CDR3 sequence (DNA): TGCAGTGCTAGGGGTCAGGGGTATGGATCTGAAGCTTTCTTT.